This T cell receptor beta chain was sequenced for a study of early T cells in non-severe SARS-CoV-2 infection. Study-level information: Unpaired chains resulted from sequencing bulk RNA of unsorted whole blood.

The study, taken as a whole, reports: Comparison of clonotypes with VDJdb favored anti-spike CD8 responses while missing private and CD4 specificities.

This clonotype was recorded at least ten times. What it binds is not known. This CDR3 has 14 residues. Trimming took 6 bases from V and 2 from J, leaving 14 bases between them. Germline V gene data show CDR1 as MNHEY and CDR2 as SVGEGT. The protocol attached unique molecular identifiers to individual cDNA molecules. MiXCR was run by TCRdb on the 5' RACE reads, yielding one entry per CDR3 protein. The repertoire includes about 60,000 distinct CDR3 sequences, just under 9% of them detected once, and under 20% sits in the top ten. The sequenced material came from whole blood. The receptor's source is an adult who was a healthcare worker with PCR-confirmed SARS-CoV-2 infection or an uninfected control (not recorded which). The chain has TRBV6-2 or TRBV6-3 and TRBJ2-7; D call uncertain. The CDR3 nucleotides read TGTGCCAGCAGCCCCTCGGTCGGCACCTACGAGCAGTACTTC. Translation: CASSPSVGTYEQYF.